This record looks at one TCR beta chain sequence and its context. Patients were ineligible given autoimmune disease history or systemic immunosuppression. The CDR3 has 15 amino acids. CDR1 and CDR2 from the germline V gene are SGHTA and FQGNSA. V was cut by 2 bases and J by 1 base, with 11 bases left in between. This entry is derived from a study of OX40 agonist ivuxolimab in advanced cancers. As for the study in general: Dose-escalation cases comprised hepatocellular carcinoma, melanoma, renal cell or head and neck cancer. The mean age was roughly 60 years, ranging from about 20 to 85, with 65% to 90% of participants male.

Libraries were prepared by immunoSEQ multiplex PCR; TCRdb keeps only in-frame clonotypes and omits some of them. The data contain roughly 68,000 clones, around 84% of them singletons. V gene TRBV7-2 combines with J gene TRBJ1-1, with D possibly matching TRBD1 (5 bases). This specimen was CD4+ or CD8+ T cells sorted from blood, taken in a trial of the OX40 agonist ivuxolimab. The receptor was derived from an adult with an advanced solid tumor such as melanoma, head and neck, liver or kidney cancer. The CDR3 DNA is TGTGCCAGCAGCTTATCCGGGGGTTCGAACACTGAAGCTTTCTTT. It translates to CASSLSGGSNTEAFF.